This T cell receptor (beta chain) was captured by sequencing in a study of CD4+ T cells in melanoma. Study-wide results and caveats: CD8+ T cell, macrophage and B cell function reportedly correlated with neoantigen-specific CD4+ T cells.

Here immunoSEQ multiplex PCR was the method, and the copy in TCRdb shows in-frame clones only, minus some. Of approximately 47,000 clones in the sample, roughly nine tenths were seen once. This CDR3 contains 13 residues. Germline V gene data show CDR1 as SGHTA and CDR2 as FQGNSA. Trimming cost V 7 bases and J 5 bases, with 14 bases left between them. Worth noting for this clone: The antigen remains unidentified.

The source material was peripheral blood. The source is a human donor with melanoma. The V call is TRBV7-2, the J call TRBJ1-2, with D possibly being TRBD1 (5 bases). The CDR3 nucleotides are TGTGCCAGCACCGAGAGGGGACGGTATGGCTACACCTTC. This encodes CASTERGRYGYTF.